This is a list of T cell receptor beta chains from one sample in a study of blood T cell repertoires in COVID-19. Sequencing was performed with immunoSEQ multiplex PCR; in TCRdb, only in-frame clones are kept and a portion is missing. Among approximately 250,000 clones, approximately 90% were seen once, and the ten largest hold approximately 4%. Specimen: peripheral blood. Receptors originate from a man between 18 and 35 years old with active or convalescent COVID-19. CDR3s leave out the opening cysteine and the closing phenylalanine or tryptophan.

>TRBJ1-4|TRBV27
ASRWTATNEKLF
>TRBJ2-7|TRBV27
ASSSLEPSYEQY
>TRBJ1-1|TRBV7-9
ASSSYQGISPAF
>TRBJ2-7|TRBV2
ASSPSSYEQY
>TRBJ1-2|TRBV30
AWSGQGSYGYT
>TRBJ1-1|TRBV19
ASSIRGGLVGTEAF
>TRBJ1-1|TRBV20-1
SASASPRGTEAF
>TRBJ2-1|TRBV11-2
ASSPGSAWGNEQF
>TRBJ1-2|TRBV9
ASSHHSGGSGANYGYT
>TRBJ1-2|TRBV7-9
ASSLGGVNYGYT
>TRBJ1-5|TRBV28
ASSYRQGTGNQPQH
>TRBJ1-1|TRBV2
AGSNREGRTEAF
>TRBJ2-2|TRBV5-1
ASSSGQGATGELF
>TRBJ2-3|TRBV21-1
ARSGGGTDTQY
>TRBJ1-1|TRBV29-1
SVEWDRGDTEAF
>TRBJ2-1|TRBV7-2
ASTRTSGGNEQF
>TRBJ1-5|TRBV2
ASRDRARSQPQH